Shown below are 23 T cell receptor beta chains from a single sample sequenced in a study of blood T cell repertoires in COVID-19. TCRdb keeps only in-frame clones here, not all; method: immunoSEQ multiplex PCR. The repertoire holds approximately 230,000 clones, with just over 85% as singletons. Sequenced input: peripheral blood. The receptor source for this set is an older man with acute or convalescent COVID-19.

The rearrangement uses TRBV7-8 and TRBJ1-5; possibly TRBD1 for D (6 bases). The CDR3 extends over 14 amino acids. V lost 4 bases, J lost 3 bases, and 10 bases lay in between. The germline CDR1 and CDR2 sequences are SGHVS and FQNEAQ. Here the CDR3 reads CASSYDRNNQPQHF. DNA for the CDR3: TGTGCCAGCAGCTACGACAGGAACAATCAGCCCCAGCATTTT.

V is TRBV7-9 and J is TRBJ2-1; possible D gene TRBD1, 6 bases. The CDR3 extends over 15 amino acids. Germline assignment: CDR1 SEHNR and CDR2 FQNEAQ (reference sequence). Trimming pared 2 bases from V and 3 bases from J, leaving 11 bases between. In DNA, the CDR3 is TGTGCCAGCAGCTTATTCGGGACAATCTACAATGAGCAGTTCTTC. Translating it yields CASSLFGTIYNEQFF.

The chain's CDR3 is CASSSQLAGVSFF. CDR3 nucleotides: TGTGCCAGCAGTTCCCAACTAGCGGGGGTGTCGTTCTTC. The chain employs TRBV12-3 or TRBV12-4 and TRBJ2-1; 11 bases are a match to TRBD2. Germline trimming cut 4 bases from V and 15 bases from J; bases unmatched to any gene: 8. The CDR3 is 13 residues long.

This sequence joins TRBV19 and TRBJ2-1; TRBD1 matches 11 bases. Per germline, CDR1 LNHDA and CDR2 SQIVND (reference sequence). The length of the CDR3 is 16 residues. With 4 bases clipped from V and 3 bases from J, the junction kept 5 bases outside the gene matches. The CDR3, as DNA: TGTGCCAGTAGTACCCTCGGGACAGGGGGCTACAATGAGCAGTTCTTC. Translation: CASSTLGTGGYNEQFF.

The rearrangement links TRBV7-6 to TRBJ1-6; 7 bases are shared with TRBD1. V lost 4 bases, J lost 7 bases, and 10 bases stayed unmatched. Germline loops: CDR1 SGHVS, CDR2 FNYEAQ. This CDR3 region has 16 residues. In DNA, the CDR3 is TGTGCCAGCAGCTCCCGGTCAGGACAGGCCAATTCACCCCTCCACTTT. Translated, it gives CASSSRSGQANSPLHF.

The chain has TRBV19 and TRBJ2-7; 9 bases agree with TRBD2. Germline trimming cut 4 bases from V and 2 bases from J; bases unmatched to any gene: 6. The CDR3 consists of 15 residues. Germline CDR1 reads LNHDA; CDR2 reads SQIVND (reference sequence). CDR3 protein: CASSRDLAGTYEQYF. CDR3 coding DNA: TGTGCCAGTAGTAGGGATCTAGCGGGAACCTACGAGCAGTACTTC.

This clone was counted a single time. The V call is TRBV29-1, the J call TRBJ2-1; weak D call: TRBD2 (6 bases). The germline V gene has CDR1 SQVTM and CDR2 ANQGSEA. V gave up 7 bases and J gave up 8 bases, with 12 bases separating them. The length of the CDR3 is 11 residues. The chain's CDR3 is CSAPRGYEQFF. The CDR3 DNA follows: TGCAGCGCCCCTCGGGGGTATGAGCAGTTCTTC.

The chain carries TRBV4-1 and TRBJ1-3; a possible D gene is TRBD1 (6 bases). CDR1 and CDR2 (germline): MGHRA, YSYEKL. The V end was cut by 1 base, the J end by 6 bases, with 10 bases between. This CDR3 has 14 residues. Here the CDR3 reads CASSQGQGTNTIYF. CDR3 bases: TGCGCCAGCAGCCAAGGGCAGGGGACAAACACCATATATTTT.

J is TRBJ2-5 and V is TRBV7-8; the match to TRBD1 covers 8 bases. With 5 bases clipped from V and 4 bases from J, the junction kept 15 bases outside the gene matches. The CDR3 has 17 residues. Per the germline V gene, CDR1 is SGHVS and CDR2 is FQNEAQ. The CDR3 loop is CASSRILDRVNGETQYF. CDR3 in DNA: TGTGCCAGCAGCCGAATTCTGGACAGGGTTAATGGAGAGACCCAGTACTTC.

The chain's CDR3 is CAILRGTEAFF. The CDR3 nucleotides are TGTGCCATCCTACGGGGCACTGAAGCTTTCTTT. The chain combines TRBV19 with TRBJ1-1; D gene unclear. Trimming cost V 10 bases and J 4 bases, with 10 bases left between them. The CDR3 is 11 amino acids. CDR1 is LNHDA and CDR2 is SQIVND in the germline V gene (reference sequence).

This chain links TRBV29-1 with TRBJ1-2; 8 bases are a match to TRBD1. Germline assignment: CDR1 SQVTM and CDR2 ANQGSEA. Trimming at V came to 5 bases and at J to 4 bases, leaving 6 bases not matched to a gene. This CDR3 contains 13 residues. The CDR3 loop is CSVTTGGGYGYTF. The CDR3 nucleotides read TGCAGCGTTACAACAGGGGGTGGCTATGGCTACACCTTC. Full variable domain (missing parts from reference TRBV29-1 and TRBJ1-2): SAVISQKPSRDICQRGTSLTIQCQVDSQVTMMFWYRQQPGQSLTLIATANQGSEATYESGFVIDKFPISRPNLTFSTLTVSNMSPEDSSIYLCSVTTGGGYGYTFGSGTRLTVV.

This clone came up once. V usage is TRBV19 and J usage is TRBJ1-2, with 9 bases fitting TRBD1. V gave up 11 bases and J gave up 4 bases; unmatched junction bases: 8. The V gene's germline CDR1 is LNHDA and CDR2 SQIVND (reference sequence). This CDR3 comprises 13 residues. The CDR3 region has the DNA TGTGCCTCCGGGACAGGGCTAATCTATGGCTACACCTTC. It specifies CASGTGLIYGYTF. Full variable domain (remainder filled in from reference TRBV19 and TRBJ1-2): DGGITQSPKYLFRKEGQNVTLSCEQNLNHDAMYWYRQDPGQGLRLIYYSQIVNDFQKGDIAEGYSVSREKKESFPLTVTSAQKNPTAFYLCASGTGLIYGYTFGSGTRLTVV.

In this sample, this clone turned up once. The gene calls are TRBV5-1 and TRBJ1-6; 8 bases line up with TRBD1. The CDR3 loop spans 17 amino acids. V gave up 0 bases and J gave up 2 bases; unmatched junction bases: 4. CDR1 is SGHRS and CDR2 is YFSETQ in the germline V gene. The CDR3 loop reads CASSLDGQGAYNSPLHF. DNA for the CDR3: TGCGCCAGCAGCTTGGATGGACAGGGAGCCTATAATTCACCCCTCCACTTT.

The chain recombines TRBV28 with TRBJ1-4; D may be TRBD1 (6 bases). The germline gives CDR1 MDHEN, CDR2 SYDVKM. The CDR3 totals 13 residues. The CDR3 is CAIPGQGNEKLFF. The CDR3 bases are TGTGCTATACCGGGGCAGGGGAATGAAAAACTGTTTTTT.

V usage is TRBV7-8 and J usage is TRBJ1-1; D is uncertain. The CDR3 is 12 residues long. V was trimmed by 5 bases and J by 11 bases, leaving 15 bases between them. Looked up from germline, CDR1 is SGHVS and CDR2 is FQNEAQ. CDR3 sequence reads: CASSPMPVGAFF. The DNA of the CDR3 is TGTGCCAGCAGCCCAATGCCCGTCGGGGCTTTCTTT. Using reference TRBV7-8 and TRBJ1-1 for the parts outside the CDR3, the full variable domain is GAGVSQSPRYKVAKRGQDVALRCDPISGHVSLFWYQQALGQGPEFLTYFQNEAQLDKSGLPSDRFFAERPEGSVSTLKIQRTQQEDSAVYLCASSPMPVGAFFGQGTRLTVV.

This chain joins TRBV7-3 and TRBJ1-1, with TRBD1 matching over 7 bases. This CDR3 is built from 14 residues. Germline CDR1 and CDR2: SGHTA and FQGTGA. Germline trimming cut 5 bases from V and 4 bases from J; bases unmatched to any gene: 7. The CDR3 region is CASSPGTVGTEAFF. The DNA of the CDR3 is TGTGCCAGCAGCCCTGGGACAGTCGGCACTGAAGCTTTCTTT.

The chain links TRBV4-2 to TRBJ1-5; D perhaps matches TRBD1 (6 bases). This CDR3 is 16 amino acids long. Trimming removed 0 bases from V and 3 bases from J, with 12 bases in between. The germline CDR1 and CDR2 sequences are LGHNA and YNFKEQ. CDR3 loop: CASSQDLQGYNQPQHF. The DNA of the CDR3 is TGTGCCAGCAGCCAAGATTTACAGGGCTACAATCAGCCCCAGCATTTT.

This chain links TRBV10-3 with TRBJ1-1; perhaps TRBD1 as D (6 bases). Trimming left V 3 bases short and J 4 bases short, with 12 bases between. This CDR3 contains 14 residues. CDR1 is ENHRY and CDR2 is SYGVKD in the germline V gene. The CDR3 nucleotides read TGTGCCATCAGTGACACAGGGTATGTCACTGAAGCTTTCTTT. As protein: CAISDTGYVTEAFF.

The chain is built from TRBV18 and TRBJ2-5; 7 bases match TRBD2. This CDR3 has 17 residues. The V gene end was trimmed by 3 bases and the J gene end by 4 bases; junction bases not matched to a gene: 14. CDR1 is KGHSH, CDR2 LQKENI, per germline. In nucleotides, the CDR3 is TGTGCCAGCTCACCGAGGCTAGCGGTACTAGATGGAGAGACCCAGTACTTC. Protein product: CASSPRLAVLDGETQYF.

This clone was recorded only once. V is TRBV10-3 and J is TRBJ2-2, with 8 positions matching TRBD1. The CDR3 runs 15 residues. The germline V gene encodes CDR1 ENHRY and CDR2 SYGVKD. Germline trimming cut 5 bases from V and 5 bases from J; bases unmatched to any gene: 7. CDR3 in amino acids: CAISQGQAETGELFF. As DNA, the CDR3 is TGTGCCATCAGTCAGGGACAGGCTGAAACCGGGGAGCTGTTTTTT.

The chain carries TRBV29-1 and TRBJ2-2, with 9 bases aligning to TRBD1. Germline V gene lookup returns CDR1 SQVTM and CDR2 ANQGSEA. This CDR3 is built from 14 residues. V shed 5 bases, J shed 4 bases, and the junction held 5 bases outside the gene matches. The CDR3, as DNA: TGCAGCGTTTCCGGGACAGGGCTCACCGGGGAGCTGTTTTTT. Encoded protein: CSVSGTGLTGELFF.

This chain uses TRBV5-1 with TRBJ2-5; 7 positions agree with TRBD2. CDR1 and CDR2 from the germline V gene are SGHRS and YFSETQ. The CDR3 loop spans 15 amino acids. Losses at the gene ends were 1 base for V and 1 base for J; bases not matched to a gene: 4. The CDR3 region has the DNA TGCGCCAGCAGCTTGACGACTAGCTCCCAAGAGACCCAGTACTTC. This sequence encodes CASSLTTSSQETQYF.

The chain is built from TRBV28 and TRBJ2-6; 7 bases align to TRBD1. Germline CDR1 is MDHEN and CDR2 is SYDVKM. This CDR3 contains 17 residues. Trimming cost V 6 bases and J 1 base; bases outside gene matches: 9. CDR3 sequence (DNA): TGTGCCAGCAGACTCGGGACAGACTTATCTGGGGCCAACGTCCTGACTTTC. Protein product: CASRLGTDLSGANVLTF.